The 8 T cell receptor beta chains reported below all come from one sample, sequenced in a study of cytomegalovirus exposure and HLA in healthy donors. Researchers ran the PCR with 60 Vbeta and 13 Jbeta primers. Data came from immunoSEQ multiplex PCR; TCRdb stores just in-frame clones and leaves some out. The sample has about 80,000 clones; around 80% are singletons. Sequences were obtained from PBMCs. The receptors were gathered from a man over 45 in good health and CMV-seropositive.

This chain joins TRBV28 and TRBJ2-1; 13 bases align to TRBD2. CDR3 length: 14 residues. Trimming at V came to 5 bases and at J to 6 bases, leaving 1 base not matched to a gene. Germline CDR1 reads MDHEN; CDR2 reads SYDVKM. This CDR3 reads CASSRTSGSNEQFF. The CDR3 DNA reads TGTGCCAGCAGTCGGACTAGCGGGAGCAATGAGCAGTTCTTC.

V usage is TRBV30 and J usage is TRBJ2-5; 10 bases are a match to TRBD2. The germline V gene has CDR1 GTSNPN and CDR2 SVGIG (reference sequence). V lost 3 bases, J lost 4 bases, and 11 bases stayed unmatched. The CDR3 totals 16 residues. The CDR3 loop reads CAWSDESGRARETQYF. DNA of the CDR3: TGTGCCTGGAGCGATGAAAGCGGGAGGGCCAGAGAGACCCAGTACTTC.

The chain has TRBV13 and TRBJ2-7, with 8 bases fitting TRBD1. CDR1 and CDR2 from the germline V gene are PRHDT and FYEKMQ (reference sequence). This CDR3 has 14 residues. V was pared by 5 bases and J by 4 bases, with 7 bases of the junction left unmatched. This CDR3 reads CASSPGTGIYEQYF. Written as DNA, the CDR3 is TGTGCCAGCAGCCCCGGGACAGGAATTTACGAGCAGTACTTC.

For this clone: The same CDR3 is also encoded by other DNA sequences in this sample. This chain joins TRBV7-9 and TRBJ1-2; a weak D match, TRBD1 (6 bases). Trimming took off 6 bases at V and 4 bases at J, with 9 bases between the two ends. The CDR3 has 12 residues. Per germline, CDR1 SEHNR and CDR2 FQNEAQ (reference sequence). In DNA form, the CDR3 reads TGTGCCAGCAGTTTGGACAGCTATGGCTACACCTTC. It encodes CASSLDSYGYTF.

The gene calls are TRBV9 and TRBJ2-5; 7 bases are shared with TRBD1. J gave up 2 bases and V 3 bases, and 10 bases lay outside the gene matches. This CDR3 spans 16 amino acids. Germline V lookup: CDR1 SGDLS, CDR2 YYNGEE. The DNA of the CDR3 is TGTGCCAGCAGCGGAGGGACAGCGTTTGGGCAAGAGACCCAGTACTTC. It translates to CASSGGTAFGQETQYF.

The chain has TRBV29-1 and TRBJ1-2; TRBD1 matches at 7 bases. The CDR3 spans 13 residues. V shed 6 bases and J 4 bases; nucleotides not matched to a gene: 8. In germline, CDR1 is SQVTM, CDR2 ANQGSEA. CDR3 in amino acids: CSVEPQGVYGYTF. CDR3 coding DNA: TGCAGCGTCGAACCCCAGGGGGTCTATGGCTACACCTTC.

The rearrangement joins TRBV9 to TRBJ1-2, with D possibly matching TRBD1 (6 bases). Germline values: CDR1 SGDLS, CDR2 YYNGEE. The CDR3 runs 13 residues. With 0 bases removed from V and 13 bases from J, the gap between germline ends came to 16 bases. This CDR3 reads CASSVGMRGTATF. CDR3 in DNA: TGTGCCAGCAGCGTAGGGATGAGGGGGACCGCCACCTTC. Full variable domain (outside the CDR3, taken from reference TRBV9 and TRBJ1-2): DSGVTQTPKHLITATGQRVTLRCSPRSGDLSVYWYQQSLDQGLQFLIQYYNGEERAKGNILERFSAQQFPDLHSELNLSSLELGDSALYFCASSVGMRGTATFGSGTRLTVV.

The V call is TRBV29-1, the J call TRBJ2-5, with D possibly being TRBD2 (5 bases). The CDR3 spans 16 residues. V was trimmed by 7 bases and J by 5 bases, leaving 26 bases between them. CDR1 is SQVTM and CDR2 is ANQGSEA in the germline V gene. The CDR3 reads CSASIPQLGSPETQYF. In nucleotides, the CDR3 is TGCAGCGCCTCGATCCCGCAGCTGGGGAGTCCGGAGACCCAGTACTTC.